This T cell receptor beta chain was recorded in a study of OX40 agonist ivuxolimab in advanced cancers. Study-wide background: Three individuals attained partial responses, comprising one hepatocellular carcinoma case and two cutaneous melanoma cases. Study-wide results and limits: With doses of 0.1-3.0 mg/kg, partial responders showed among the lowest clonal expansion. On average, a greater number of expanded clones characterised CD8+ T cells relative to CD4+.

This table comes from immunoSEQ multiplex PCR, and its TCRdb copy is limited to in-frame clones, with some not included. The sample has 85,000 to 130,000 clones, 75% to 95% seen once. On this clone: Its antigen is unknown.

CDR1 and CDR2 (germline): SGDLS, YYNGEE. The CDR3 is made up of 15 amino acids. Trimming removed 0 bases at V and 6 bases at J, with 13 bases between. The TCR was taken from an adult with an advanced solid tumor such as melanoma, head and neck, liver or kidney cancer. J is TRBJ2-1 and V is TRBV9; unclear D gene. Sequencing was performed on CD4+ or CD8+ T cells sorted from blood, taken in a trial of the OX40 agonist ivuxolimab. The CDR3 bases are TGTGCCAGCAGCGTAGGGTTAGTTAACTCCAATGAGCAGTTCTTC. Translated, it gives CASSVGLVNSNEQFF.